This TCR beta chain was obtained from a study of blood T cell repertoires in COVID-19. As originally analysed: Quantification of nucleated cells was approximated via reference gene primer amplification. Assay used: immunoSEQ multiplex PCR; TCRdb lists only in-frame clones, some missing. The D gene and trimming were derived from the DNA, and the V and J assignments and clone size from that table. This table holds some 200,000 clones, under 90% found once. CDR1 is SGHRS, CDR2 YFSETQ, per germline. This CDR3 contains 16 residues. The V gene lost 4 bases and the J gene lost 5 bases, with 21 bases spanning the gap.

This TCR was recovered from an elderly man with acute or convalescent COVID-19. The chain employs TRBV5-1 and TRBJ1-1, with D tentatively TRBD1 (5 bases). Material: peripheral blood. CDR3 DNA sequence: TGCGCCAGCAGCCCGGACCGCGGGGGGTCAGGGACTGAAGCTTTCTTT. Residues: CASSPDRGGSGTEAFF.